Listed below are T cell receptor beta chains from one sample, sequenced in a study of blood T cell repertoires in COVID-19. Measured with immunoSEQ multiplex PCR; TCRdb has only the in-frame clones, and not every one. The table has about 470,000 clones, approximately 86% seen once. The sample was PBMCs or T cells enriched from blood (not recorded which). These receptors came from a woman aged 18 to 35 who had recovered from COVID-19. Each CDR3 is given with its conserved first and last residue. A D gene is named only where the DNA matches it firmly. Only part of the rows carry a size: once, few, many, or a class if the clone is expanded.

clone size: -
J gene: TRBJ2-1
V gene: TRBV10-3
D gene: -
CDR3 protein: CAISDPGEVDNEQFF
CDR3 DNA: TGTGCCATCAGTGACCCAGGGGAAGTAGACAATGAGCAGTTCTTC

clone size: -
J gene: TRBJ2-7
V gene: TRBV11-2
D gene: -
CDR3 protein: CASSFGTSSSYEQYF
CDR3 DNA: TGTGCCAGCAGCTTTGGCACTTCTAGCTCCTACGAGCAGTACTTC

clone size: -
J gene: TRBJ2-3
V gene: TRBV5-1
D gene: TRBD1
CDR3 protein: CASTMGDREFKDTQYF
CDR3 DNA: TGCGCCAGCACGATGGGGGACAGGGAATTTAAAGATACGCAGTATTTT

clone size: -
J gene: TRBJ1-1
V gene: TRBV10-3
D gene: -
CDR3 protein: CAISDLDGTEAFF
CDR3 DNA: TGTGCCATCAGTGATTTAGATGGCACTGAAGCTTTCTTT

clone size: -
J gene: TRBJ1-2
V gene: TRBV15
D gene: TRBD1
CDR3 protein: CATSGGQSPGYTF
CDR3 DNA: TGTGCCACCAGTGGGGGACAGAGCCCTGGCTACACCTTC

clone size: -
J gene: TRBJ1-2
V gene: TRBV30
D gene: TRBD1
CDR3 protein: CAWSVFGTASYGYTF
CDR3 DNA: TGTGCCTGGAGTGTATTCGGGACAGCGTCCTATGGCTACACCTTC

clone size: -
J gene: TRBJ1-3
V gene: TRBV20-1
D gene: -
CDR3 protein: CSASRDNSGNTIYF
CDR3 DNA: TGCAGTGCTAGTAGAGATAACTCTGGAAACACCATATATTTT

clone size: -
J gene: TRBJ2-7
V gene: TRBV6-5
D gene: TRBD1
CDR3 protein: CASSPGTGSYEQYF
CDR3 DNA: TGTGCCAGCTCCCCCGGGACAGGCTCCTACGAGCAGTACTTC

clone size: once
J gene: TRBJ2-7
V gene: TRBV14
D gene: -
CDR3 protein: CASSQEISNEQYF
CDR3 DNA: TGTGCCAGCAGCCAAGAAATTAGCAACGAGCAGTACTTC

clone size: -
J gene: TRBJ2-3
V gene: TRBV19
D gene: TRBD2
CDR3 protein: CATTFPGRDGRTDTQYF
CDR3 DNA: TGTGCCACCACCTTCCCGGGGAGGGATGGGAGGACAGATACGCAGTATTTT

clone size: -
J gene: TRBJ2-3
V gene: TRBV19
D gene: -
CDR3 protein: CASSRSTDTQYF
CDR3 DNA: TGTGCCAGCTCTAGGAGCACAGATACGCAGTATTTT

clone size: -
J gene: TRBJ2-2
V gene: TRBV28
D gene: TRBD1
CDR3 protein: CASKESGTETGELFF
CDR3 DNA: TGTGCCAGCAAGGAATCCGGGACAGAAACCGGGGAGCTGTTTTTT

clone size: -
J gene: TRBJ2-7
V gene: TRBV11-3
D gene: -
CDR3 protein: CASSLVPGYEQYF
CDR3 DNA: TGTGCCAGCAGCTTAGTACCGGGCTACGAGCAGTACTTC